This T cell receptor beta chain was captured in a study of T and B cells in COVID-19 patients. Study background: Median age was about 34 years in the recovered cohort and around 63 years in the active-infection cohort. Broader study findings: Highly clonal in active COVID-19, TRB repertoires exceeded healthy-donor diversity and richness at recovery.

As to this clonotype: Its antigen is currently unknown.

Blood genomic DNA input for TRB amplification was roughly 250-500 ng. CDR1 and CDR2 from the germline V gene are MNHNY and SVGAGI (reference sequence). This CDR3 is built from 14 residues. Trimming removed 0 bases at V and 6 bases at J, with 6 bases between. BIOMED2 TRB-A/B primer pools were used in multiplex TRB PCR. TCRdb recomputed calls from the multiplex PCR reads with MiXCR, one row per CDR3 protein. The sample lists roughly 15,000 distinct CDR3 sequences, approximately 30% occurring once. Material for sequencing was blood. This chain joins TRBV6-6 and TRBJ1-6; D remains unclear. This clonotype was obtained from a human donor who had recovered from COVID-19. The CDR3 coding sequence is TGTGCCAGCAGTTACTCGGAATCTAATTCACCCCTCCACTTT. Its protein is CASSYSESNSPLHF.